Here is one T cell receptor beta chain with its context. The sample holds many counts of this clonotype. Its specific antigen is unknown. No base-level quality is on record; no much larger clone is a single base apart. Ophthalmopathy patients had moderately to severely active disease, Clinical Activity Score of at least 3, NOSPECS grade of at least 4, and disease duration under 3 months. Patients were excluded if they had other autoimmune diseases, uncontrolled infections, pregnancy or lactation. Clinical symptoms, serum thyroxine, TRAb, thyroid ultrasound and orbital computed tomography were used for diagnosis. Ficoll-Paque density gradient centrifugation was used to isolate PBMCs from about 9 ml of fresh peripheral blood. Total RNA was extracted using Trizol reagent, and RNA quality was checked on an Agilent 2100 Bioanalyzer. This sample is drawn from a study of Graves' ophthalmopathy and Graves' hyperthyroidism (dated by TCRdb to the late 2010s). Looking at the study overall: Peripheral blood was collected before any treatment was given, at the time of initial diagnosis. TCR beta repertoire signatures were used to distinguish Graves' ophthalmopathy from Graves' hyperthyroidism and to predict progression to ophthalmopathy. In total, under 150 blood samples were TCR-sequenced: 40 to 45 ophthalmopathy, under 80 hyperthyroidism and roughly 17 hyperthyroidism-to-ophthalmopathy patients. To explore V-J signatures distinguishing ophthalmopathy from hyperthyroidism, a discovery set of under 110 patients (fewer than 45 ophthalmopathy, roughly 60 stable hyperthyroidism) was enrolled. For independent validation, a separate cohort was made up of around 18 hyperthyroidism patients plus 17 patients who later progressed from hyperthyroidism to ophthalmopathy. T-cell repertoires of thyroid tissue and blood were compared in over five hyperthyroidism patients. Once sampling was done, hyperthyroidism patients were given methimazole at a starting dose of 30 mg daily, while ophthalmopathy patients were given high-dose intravenous methylprednisolone. The 100 discovery patients were randomly divided into training and test sets at a 7:3 ratio.

What the study reported, not specific to this receptor: No statistical method was used to predetermine the sample size, and group allocation was not hidden from the investigators. In validation, the model predicted ophthalmopathy progression with less than 71% sensitivity and approximately 78% specificity; some 13 predicted patients were CT-confirmed with GO in a median of approximately 6.5 months. Most of the expanded thyroid clonotypes with a frequency above 0.001 were also detected in blood, and it was suggested that the thyroid immune response may be reflected by blood repertoires. Ophthalmopathy was separated from stable hyperthyroidism by the 13-signature model with roughly 87% sensitivity and 81% to 83% specificity in cross-validation and with 80%/75% in the test set.

The germline V gene (reference sequence) gives CDR1 as LNHDA and CDR2 as SQIVND. The germline V and J ends show losses of 5 bases and 1 base respectively, and no gene match explains 14 bases of the junction. The CDR3 runs 18 residues from the cysteine to the phenylalanine. Only the CDR3 part of the read is kept: 54 bases, read in frame from the first base. For repertoire sequencing, TCR beta CDR3 regions were amplified from RNA transcripts. The first round of RT-PCR was done with HTBI primers and the Qiagen OneStep RT-PCR kit, and was followed by a second round of multiplex PCR, then size selection and purification. Libraries were sequenced paired-end with 100 bp reads on an Illumina HiSeq2000. In the original analysis: Reads were processed with SOAPnuke, discarding reads with adapters, uncalled bases, mean Phred below 15, or no exact constant-primer or identifier match. COPE v1.2.5 was used to merge the high-quality paired reads. Each unique nucleotide sequence was defined as a clonotype, and clonotypes were aligned to IMGT TRB V, D and J references with MiTCR v1.1. Analysis was restricted to V-J combinations with a frequency above 0.0001, which covered about 99% of repertoires. For each V-J combination, a TCR clonal expansion and chaos score was defined as F50 clonal expansion divided by the chaos observed in the TCRdist matrix. Welch's t-statistics and random forest were used to narrow the features down to around 12 V-J combinations, which were then fed into a naive Bayes classifier. The similarity between thyroid and blood repertoires was quantified using the Morisita-Horn index. Through fastp at Q25 and MiXCR, TCRdb rebuilt clones from the public reads, retaining in-frame beta chains. Rows are combined by CDR3 protein, so each entry shows the most common genes and DNA. The V and J calls and clone size are TCRdb's, not the authors'. The sample data list about 210,000 distinct CDR3 sequences, and under 30% of these were observed just once. Over 7.5% of the sample is held by the ten biggest clonotypes.

This sequence originates from a man aged 50 or older with Graves' ophthalmopathy. Donor details come from another sample of the same person, matched by shared clones. Source material: peripheral blood. The V gene is TRBV19 and the J gene is TRBJ1-5; TRBD1 matches 7 bases in the middle. The DNA reads as follows: TGTGCCAGTAGTTCGGGGACAGTCTGGGCCGGGAGCAATCAGCCCCAGCATTTT. Its translation is CASSSGTVWAGSNQPQHF.